This T cell receptor (beta chain) was sequenced in a study of shared clonotypes between healthy human individuals. Study summary: CD4 naive cells filled three plates per donor, CD4 memory three, CD8 naive two and CD8 memory one.

The sample holds a few counts of this clone. As processed by the authors: ImmunoSEQ output lacked quality scores and full-length reads, limiting matched filtering. Method: immunoSEQ multiplex PCR; TCRdb's copy keeps in-frame clones and lacks some. Clone size and V and J calls were adopted from that table, with D and trimming inferred from the DNA. Of under 300,000 clones listed, under 80% are singletons. The CDR3 runs 16 residues. Germline V gives CDR1 GTSNPN, CDR2 SVGIG (reference sequence). With 1 base removed from V and 6 bases from J, the gap between germline ends came to 19 bases. Naive CD4+ cells were CD45RA-selected; the remaining cells were memory.

The chain joins TRBV30 to TRBJ1-3, with a tentative D call TRBD1 (5 bases). The sequencing input was memory CD4+ T cells sorted from blood. Subset: CD45RA-negative fraction. The receptor was isolated from a man aged 25 to 40 in good health. As DNA, the CDR3 is TGTGCCTGGAGTGGAGGGGCTTCTATATTTGCAAACACCATATATTTT. This translates into CAWSGGASIFANTIYF.